This T cell receptor beta chain was sequenced in a study of shared clonotypes between healthy human individuals. Study-wide background: Per donor, CD8 memory used one plate, CD8 naive used two, CD4 memory used three and CD4 naive used three. Study results and limitations: Some clonotypes were shared by all four sorted-subset donors, while others were not shared. The non-shared ones had lower generation probabilities than the shared ones. Relative to memory subsets, naive subsets generally showed larger estimated richness.

The CDR3 runs to 15 residues. Germline V gives CDR1 SEHNR, CDR2 FQNEAQ (reference sequence). V was clipped by 1 base and J by 4 bases, with 10 bases between them. Genomic DNA from each subset was divided evenly over several immunoSEQ plates. The data were produced by immunoSEQ multiplex PCR, yet TCRdb's version contains in-frame clones alone and is incomplete. In the table there are some 2,100,000 clones, just over 90% of which are singletons. Positively selected for CCR7, the CD45RO-negative cells used as naive CD8 cells excluded terminally differentiated effector memory CD45RA+ cells. Details on this clone: Antigen unknown.

The rearrangement joins TRBV7-9 to TRBJ1-4; no definite D call. This receptor was obtained from a man aged 18 to 30 in good health. Some clones in this sample may be carry-over from other donors' samples. The specimen sequenced was naive CD8+ T cells from PBMCs. CDR3 in DNA: TGTGCCAGCAGCTTAGGGCCCCTTGATAATGAAAAACTGTTTTTT. Translated, it gives CASSLGPLDNEKLFF.